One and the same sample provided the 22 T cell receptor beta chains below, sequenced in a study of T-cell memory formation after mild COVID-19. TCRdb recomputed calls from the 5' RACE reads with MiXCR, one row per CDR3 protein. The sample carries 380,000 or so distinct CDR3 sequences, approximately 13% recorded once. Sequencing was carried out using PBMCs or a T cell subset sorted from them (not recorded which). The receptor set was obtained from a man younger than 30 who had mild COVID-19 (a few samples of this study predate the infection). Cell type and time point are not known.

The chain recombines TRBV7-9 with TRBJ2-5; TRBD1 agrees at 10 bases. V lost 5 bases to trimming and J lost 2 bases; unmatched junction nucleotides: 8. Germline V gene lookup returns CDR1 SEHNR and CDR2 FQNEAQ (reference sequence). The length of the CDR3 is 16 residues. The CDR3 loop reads CASSPRMDRGQETQYF. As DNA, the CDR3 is TGTGCCAGCAGCCCTCGTATGGACAGGGGGCAAGAGACCCAGTACTTC.

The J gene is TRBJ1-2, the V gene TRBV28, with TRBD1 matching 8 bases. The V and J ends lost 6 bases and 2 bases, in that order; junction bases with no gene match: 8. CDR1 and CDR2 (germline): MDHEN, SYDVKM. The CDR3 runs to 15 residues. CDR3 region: CASSPSDRDNYGYTF. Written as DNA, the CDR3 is TGTGCCAGCAGCCCATCGGACAGGGACAACTATGGCTACACCTTC.

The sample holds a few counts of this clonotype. The CDR3 region has the DNA TGTGCCAGCAGTTTAGCGGGGGGTACCGGCACAGATACGCAGTATTTT. It yields the protein CASSLAGGTGTDTQYF. This sequence joins TRBV5-5 and TRBJ2-3; the match to TRBD2 covers 10 bases. In germline, CDR1 is SGHKS, CDR2 YYEKEE (reference sequence). The CDR3 runs to 16 residues. The V gene end was trimmed by 5 bases and the J gene end by 1 base; junction bases not matched to a gene: 7.

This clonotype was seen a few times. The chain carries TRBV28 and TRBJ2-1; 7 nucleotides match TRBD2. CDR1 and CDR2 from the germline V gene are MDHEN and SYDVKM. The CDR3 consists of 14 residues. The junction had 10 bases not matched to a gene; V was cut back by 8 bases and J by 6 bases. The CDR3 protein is CASVPGGNSNEQFF. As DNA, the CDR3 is TGTGCCAGCGTACCGGGGGGAAACAGCAATGAGCAGTTCTTC. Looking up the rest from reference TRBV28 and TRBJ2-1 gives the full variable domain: DVKVTQSSRYLVKRTGEKVFLECVQDMDHENMFWYRQDPGLGLRLIYFSYDVKMKEKGDIPEGYSVSREKKERFSLILESASTNQTSMYLCASVPGGNSNEQFFGPGTRLTVL.

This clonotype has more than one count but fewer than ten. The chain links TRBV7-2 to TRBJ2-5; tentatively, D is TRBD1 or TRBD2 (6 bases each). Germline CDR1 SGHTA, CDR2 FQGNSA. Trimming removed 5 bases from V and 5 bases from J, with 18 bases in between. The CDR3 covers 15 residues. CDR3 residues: CASSRRGGDEETQYF. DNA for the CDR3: TGTGCCAGCAGCCGCAGGGGCGGGGATGAGGAGACCCAGTACTTC.

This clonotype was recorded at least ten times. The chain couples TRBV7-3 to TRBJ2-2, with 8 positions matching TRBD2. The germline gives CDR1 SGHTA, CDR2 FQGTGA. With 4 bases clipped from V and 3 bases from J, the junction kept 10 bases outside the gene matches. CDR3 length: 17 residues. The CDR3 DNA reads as TGTGCCAGCAGCTCCCATTCTATTAGCGGGGACACCGGGGAGCTGTTTTTT. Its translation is CASSSHSISGDTGELFF.

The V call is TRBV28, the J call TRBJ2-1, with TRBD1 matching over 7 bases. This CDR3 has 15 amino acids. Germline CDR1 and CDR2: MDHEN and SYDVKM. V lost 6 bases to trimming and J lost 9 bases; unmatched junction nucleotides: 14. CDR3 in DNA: TGTGCCAGCAGGCCCGGACAGGTAGGAATGGGTGAGCAGTTCTTC. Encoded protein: CASRPGQVGMGEQFF.

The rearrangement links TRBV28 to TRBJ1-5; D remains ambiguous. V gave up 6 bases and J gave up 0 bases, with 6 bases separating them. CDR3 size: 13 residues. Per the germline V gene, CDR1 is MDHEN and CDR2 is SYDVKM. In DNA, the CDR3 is TGTGCCAGCAGACCTAATAGCAATCAGCCCCAGCATTTT. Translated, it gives CASRPNSNQPQHF.

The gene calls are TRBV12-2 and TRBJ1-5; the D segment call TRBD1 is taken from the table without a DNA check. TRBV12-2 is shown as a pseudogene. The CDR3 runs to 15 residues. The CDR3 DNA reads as TGTGCAAGTCGCTTACTCGACAGGGACAAGCAGCCCCAGCATTTT. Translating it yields CASRLLDRDKQPQHF.

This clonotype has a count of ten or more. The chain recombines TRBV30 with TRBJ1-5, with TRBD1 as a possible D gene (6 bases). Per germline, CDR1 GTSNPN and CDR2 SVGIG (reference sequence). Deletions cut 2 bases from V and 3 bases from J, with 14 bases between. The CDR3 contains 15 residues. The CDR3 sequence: CAWSTDTGLNQPQHF. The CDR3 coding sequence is TGTGCCTGGAGTACAGATACAGGGCTCAATCAGCCCCAGCATTTT.

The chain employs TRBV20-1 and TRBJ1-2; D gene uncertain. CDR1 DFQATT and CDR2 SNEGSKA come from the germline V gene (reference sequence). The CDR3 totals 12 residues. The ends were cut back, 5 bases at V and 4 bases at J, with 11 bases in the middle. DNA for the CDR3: TGCAGTGCTTTCAACTCCCCCTATGGCTACACCTTC. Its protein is CSAFNSPYGYTF.

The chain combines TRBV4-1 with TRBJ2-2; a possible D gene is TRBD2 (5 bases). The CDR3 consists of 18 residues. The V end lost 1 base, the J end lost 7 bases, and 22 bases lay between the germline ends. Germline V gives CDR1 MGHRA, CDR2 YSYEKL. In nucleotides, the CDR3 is TGCGCCAGCAGCCAAGCGAAGGTATCGGTAGTTGGAGGCGGGGAGCTGTTTTTT. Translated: CASSQAKVSVVGGGELFF.

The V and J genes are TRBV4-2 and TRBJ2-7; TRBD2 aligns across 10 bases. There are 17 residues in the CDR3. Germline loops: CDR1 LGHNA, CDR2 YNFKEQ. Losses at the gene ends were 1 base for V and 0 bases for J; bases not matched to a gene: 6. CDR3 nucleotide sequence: TGTGCCAGCAGCCAAGGAGGAGCGGGGGGGATCTCCTACGAGCAGTACTTC. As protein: CASSQGGAGGISYEQYF.

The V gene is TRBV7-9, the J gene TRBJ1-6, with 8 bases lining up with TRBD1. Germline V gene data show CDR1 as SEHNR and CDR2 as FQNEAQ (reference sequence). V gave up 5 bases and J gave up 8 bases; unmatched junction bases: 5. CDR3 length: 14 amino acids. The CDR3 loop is CASSPDRAYSPLHF. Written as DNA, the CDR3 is TGTGCCAGCAGCCCGGACAGGGCGTATTCACCCCTCCACTTT.

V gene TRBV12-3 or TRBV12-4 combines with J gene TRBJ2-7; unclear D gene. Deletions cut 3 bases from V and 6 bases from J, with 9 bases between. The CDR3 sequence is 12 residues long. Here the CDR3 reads CASSFSLLEQYV. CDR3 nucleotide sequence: TGTGCCAGCAGTTTCTCGCTTCTCGAGCAGTACGTC.

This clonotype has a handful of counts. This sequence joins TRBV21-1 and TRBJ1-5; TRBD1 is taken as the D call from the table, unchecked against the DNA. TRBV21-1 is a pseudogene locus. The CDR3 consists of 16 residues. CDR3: CASSYRDRHRNQPQHF. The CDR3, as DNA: TGTGCCAGCAGCTACAGGGACAGGCATCGCAATCAGCCCCAGCATTTT.

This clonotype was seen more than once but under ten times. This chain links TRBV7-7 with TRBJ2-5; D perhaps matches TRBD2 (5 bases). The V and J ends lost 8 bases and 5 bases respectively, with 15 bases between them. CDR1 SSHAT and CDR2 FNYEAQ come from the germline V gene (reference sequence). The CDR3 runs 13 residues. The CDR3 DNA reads TGTGCCAGCTCCTCAGGCGGCGGGGAGACCCAGTACTTC. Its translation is CASSSGGGETQYF.

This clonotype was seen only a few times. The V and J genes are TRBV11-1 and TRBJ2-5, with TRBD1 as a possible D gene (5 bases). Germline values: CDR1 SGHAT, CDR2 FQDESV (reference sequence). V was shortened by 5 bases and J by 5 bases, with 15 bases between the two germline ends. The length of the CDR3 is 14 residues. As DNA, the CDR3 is TGTGCCAGCAGCCCTGGGGCCATCGGGGAGACCCAGTACTTC. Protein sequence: CASSPGAIGETQYF.

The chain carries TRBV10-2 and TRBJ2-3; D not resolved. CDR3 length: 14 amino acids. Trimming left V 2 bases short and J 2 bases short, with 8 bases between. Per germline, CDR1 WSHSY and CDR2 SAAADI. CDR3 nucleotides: TGCGCCAGCAGTGAGAACTTTTTCACAGATACGCAGTATTTT. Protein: CASSENFFTDTQYF.

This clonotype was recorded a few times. Here the CDR3 reads CASSPPQLGQETQYF. CDR3 sequence (DNA): TGTGCCAGCAGTCCTCCTCAGCTTGGTCAAGAGACCCAGTACTTC. The chain carries TRBV28 and TRBJ2-5; no clear D gene. The length of the CDR3 is 15 residues. Germline CDR1 and CDR2: MDHEN and SYDVKM. V was trimmed by 5 bases and J by 2 bases, leaving 15 bases between them.

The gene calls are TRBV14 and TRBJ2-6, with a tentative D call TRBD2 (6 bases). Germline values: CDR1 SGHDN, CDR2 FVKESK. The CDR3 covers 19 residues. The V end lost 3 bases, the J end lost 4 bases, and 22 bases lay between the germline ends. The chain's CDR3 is CASSQGPGLLGPGANVLTF. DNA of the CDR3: TGTGCCAGCAGCCAGGGCCCGGGACTCCTCGGTCCGGGGGCCAACGTCCTGACTTTC.

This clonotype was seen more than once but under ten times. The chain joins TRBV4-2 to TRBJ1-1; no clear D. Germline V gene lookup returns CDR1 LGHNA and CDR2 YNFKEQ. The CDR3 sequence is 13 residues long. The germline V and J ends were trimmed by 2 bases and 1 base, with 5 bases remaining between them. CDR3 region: CASSQTRNTEAFF. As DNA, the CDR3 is TGTGCCAGCAGCCAAACCAGGAACACTGAAGCTTTCTTT.